Presented here are 28 T cell receptor beta chains from one specimen sequenced in a study of OX40 agonist ivuxolimab in advanced cancers. Measured with immunoSEQ multiplex PCR; TCRdb has only the in-frame clones, and not every one. The data hold about 38,000 clones, with over 80% observed a single time. Source: CD4+ or CD8+ T cells sorted from blood, taken in a trial of the OX40 agonist ivuxolimab. The receptors stem from an adult with an advanced solid tumor such as melanoma, head and neck, liver or kidney cancer.

The chain joins TRBV7-8 to TRBJ2-3, with D uncertain. The CDR3 spans 14 residues. Trimming left V 0 bases short and J 2 bases short, with 6 bases between. Germline V gene lookup returns CDR1 SGHVS and CDR2 FQNEAQ. In nucleotides, the CDR3 is TGTGCCAGCAGCTTAGCGGGATACACAGATACGCAGTATTTT. Its translation is CASSLAGYTDTQYF. Drawing the rest from reference TRBV7-8 and TRBJ2-3, the complete variable domain is GAGVSQSPRYKVAKRGQDVALRCDPISGHVSLFWYQQALGQGPEFLTYFQNEAQLDKSGLPSDRFFAERPEGSVSTLKIQRTQQEDSAVYLCASSLAGYTDTQYFGPGTRLTVL.

The rearrangement uses TRBV27 and TRBJ1-1; D remains ambiguous. V lost 4 bases and J lost 0, with 6 bases in between. Germline lookup yields CDR1 MNHEY and CDR2 SMNVEV (reference sequence). The CDR3 extends over 13 amino acids. The CDR3 reads CASSYIMNTEAFF. For the CDR3, the DNA is TGTGCCAGCAGTTACATCATGAACACTGAAGCTTTCTTT.

The chain uses TRBV7-8 and TRBJ1-1, with D unclear. Between the trimmed V and J ends, which lost 5 bases and 5 bases, there was a span of 18 bases. This CDR3 contains 15 residues. Germline CDR1 reads SGHVS; CDR2 reads FQNEAQ. For the CDR3, the DNA is TGTGCCAGCAGCCCCTTATCGGCCGTCGGGACTGAAGCTTTCTTT. Residues: CASSPLSAVGTEAFF. Complete variable domain (other parts from reference TRBV7-8 and TRBJ1-1): GAGVSQSPRYKVAKRGQDVALRCDPISGHVSLFWYQQALGQGPEFLTYFQNEAQLDKSGLPSDRFFAERPEGSVSTLKIQRTQQEDSAVYLCASSPLSAVGTEAFFGQGTRLTVV.

This chain links TRBV29-1 with TRBJ2-1; 12 bases line up with TRBD2. The CDR3 runs to 14 residues. Trimming removed 7 bases from V and 4 bases from J; junction bases left unmatched: 5. Germline loops: CDR1 SQVTM, CDR2 ANQGSEA. CDR3 region: CSAVLAGGYNEQFF. The CDR3 nucleotides are TGCAGCGCAGTCCTAGCGGGAGGGTACAATGAGCAGTTCTTC.

The chain links TRBV28 to TRBJ1-5, with D perhaps matching TRBD1 (5 bases). V lost 2 bases and J 3 bases, leaving 8 bases between the germline ends. The CDR3 is 14 residues long. Germline CDR1 is MDHEN and CDR2 is SYDVKM. The CDR3 region is CASSLRGDNQPQHF. In nucleotides, the CDR3 is TGTGCCAGCAGTTTAAGAGGGGACAATCAGCCCCAGCATTTT.

This rearrangement joins TRBV2 to TRBJ1-1; maybe TRBD1 (5 bases). CDR3 length: 15 amino acids. CDR1 SNHLY and CDR2 FYNNEI come from the germline V gene. Between the trimmed V and J ends, which lost 3 bases and 6 bases, there was a span of 17 bases. The CDR3 DNA follows: TGTGCCAGCAGTGAGGTCCCGGCGCCGGGGGCTGAAGCTTTCTTT. This gives the protein CASSEVPAPGAEAFF.

The rearrangement links TRBV27 to TRBJ2-6; no clear D gene. The CDR3 contains 15 residues. The germline gives CDR1 MNHEY, CDR2 SMNVEV (reference sequence). The V and J ends lost 2 bases and 2 bases respectively, with 7 bases between them. The CDR3 loop is CASSLGLPGANVLTF. In DNA, the CDR3 is TGTGCCAGCAGTTTAGGCCTGCCTGGGGCCAACGTCCTGACTTTC.

This chain joins TRBV19 and TRBJ2-1, with D possibly being TRBD1 (5 bases). The CDR3 has 13 residues. Germline loops: CDR1 LNHDA, CDR2 SQIVND (reference sequence). V lost 4 bases and J 5 bases, leaving 9 bases between the germline ends. The CDR3 loop reads CASSKGLNNEQFF. The CDR3 DNA reads TGTGCCAGTAGTAAGGGGCTAAACAATGAGCAGTTCTTC.

This clone was detected once. This sequence joins TRBV14 and TRBJ2-3; D is undetermined. The CDR3 is 13 amino acids. CDR1 and CDR2 (germline): SGHDN, FVKESK. Trimming removed 7 bases at V and 8 bases at J, with 16 bases between. This CDR3 reads CASKGDYPGTQYF. Written as DNA, the CDR3 is TGTGCCAGCAAAGGTGATTATCCGGGTACGCAGTATTTT.

The chain uses TRBV7-9 and TRBJ2-1, with a tentative D call TRBD2 (6 bases). Germline CDR1 reads SEHNR; CDR2 reads FQNEAQ (reference sequence). Trimming removed 5 bases from V and 0 bases from J, with 14 bases in between. CDR3 length: 16 residues. CDR3 sequence reads: CASSGTGSSSYNEQFF. CDR3 coding DNA: TGTGCCAGCAGCGGGACTGGTTCGAGCTCCTACAATGAGCAGTTCTTC.

A word on this clone: This same CDR3 is encoded by further DNA sequences in the sample. This rearrangement joins TRBV2 to TRBJ1-2, with D perhaps TRBD1 (5 bases). From germline, CDR1 is SNHLY and CDR2 FYNNEI. With 2 bases removed from V and 2 bases from J, the gap between germline ends came to 9 bases. There are 14 residues in the CDR3. The CDR3: CASSERGPNYGYTF. The CDR3 bases are TGTGCCAGCAGTGAACGGGGCCCAAACTATGGCTACACCTTC.

The chain employs TRBV19 and TRBJ1-4; D ambiguous. The germline V gene encodes CDR1 LNHDA and CDR2 SQIVND (reference sequence). The ends were cut back, 5 bases at V and 4 bases at J, with 20 bases in the middle. CDR3 length equals 17 residues. CDR3 DNA: TGTGCCAGTAGTGGACGTCCCGGAGTAGGTTTTAATGAAAAACTGTTTTTT. Translation gives CASSGRPGVGFNEKLFF.

The chain has TRBV25-1 and TRBJ1-4, with 7 nucleotides matching TRBD1. The CDR3 extends over 16 amino acids. V shed 4 bases and J 7 bases; nucleotides not matched to a gene: 12. Germline CDR1 and CDR2: MGHDK and SYGVNS. CDR3 protein: CASSGFGGGGVEKLFF. In DNA form, the CDR3 reads TGTGCCAGCAGTGGCTTCGGTGGAGGGGGCGTTGAAAAACTGTTTTTT.

The rearrangement links TRBV11-2 to TRBJ1-3; a weak D match, TRBD1 (5 bases). Deletions cut 1 base from V and 2 bases from J, with 12 bases between. Looked up from germline, CDR1 is SGHAT and CDR2 is FQNNGV. The CDR3 covers 16 residues. DNA for the CDR3: TGTGCCAGCAGCTTAGTAGAAAAAGGGGCTGGAAACACCATATATTTT. Residues: CASSLVEKGAGNTIYF.

The rearrangement joins TRBV6-1 to TRBJ1-2; tentative D call: TRBD1 (6 bases). CDR1 MNHNS and CDR2 SASEGT come from the germline V gene. V lost 8 bases and J lost 2, with 12 bases in between. This CDR3 is built from 13 residues. The CDR3 DNA reads as TGTGCCAGCGTTGAGACAGGAAACTATGGCTACACCTTC. This translates into CASVETGNYGYTF.

This clone came up a few times. The chain combines TRBV5-6 with TRBJ1-5; D is possibly TRBD1 (6 bases). V lost 0 bases to trimming and J lost 6 bases, with 10 bases between them. Germline CDR1 and CDR2: SGHDT and YYEEEE. The CDR3 contains 14 residues. The CDR3 loop reads CASSLGQGFQPQHF. CDR3 sequence (DNA): TGTGCCAGCAGCTTGGGTCAGGGGTTTCAGCCCCAGCATTTT.

The chain uses TRBV7-2 and TRBJ2-5, with TRBD2 matching 9 bases. The V and J ends lost 0 bases and 7 bases, in that order; junction bases with no gene match: 15. Germline V CDR1 and CDR2: SGHTA, FQGNSA. The CDR3 contains 18 residues. The CDR3 reads CASSLALAGGPEGRTQYF. The CDR3 DNA reads TGTGCCAGCAGCTTAGCGCTCGCGGGAGGGCCGGAGGGGAGGACCCAGTACTTC.

The J gene is TRBJ2-3, the V gene TRBV7-9; D ambiguous. The germline CDR1 and CDR2 sequences are SEHNR and FQNEAQ (reference sequence). The CDR3 contains 11 residues. V lost 6 bases and J 3 bases, leaving 4 bases between the germline ends. In DNA form, the CDR3 reads TGTGCCAGCAGGAGGACAGATACGCAGTATTTT. It yields the protein CASRRTDTQYF.

The chain joins TRBV5-1 to TRBJ2-5, with no clear D. Germline loops: CDR1 SGHRS, CDR2 YFSETQ. Trimming pared 4 bases from V and 4 bases from J, leaving 2 bases between. The length of the CDR3 is 10 residues. CDR3 sequence: CASSGETQYF. Here the CDR3 DNA reads TGCGCCAGCAGCGGAGAGACCCAGTACTTC.

This chain connects TRBV7-6 to TRBJ2-7; the D call may be TRBD1 or TRBD2 (6 bases each). V was pared by 5 bases and J by 0 bases, with 14 bases between. Germline V lookup: CDR1 SGHVS, CDR2 FNYEAQ. The CDR3 sequence is 15 residues long. This CDR3 is CASSPRGPHSYEQYF. CDR3 DNA sequence: TGTGCCAGCAGCCCACGGGGGCCGCACTCCTACGAGCAGTACTTC.

This sequence joins TRBV16 and TRBJ1-5; D ambiguous. The germline V gene encodes CDR1 KGHSY and CDR2 FQNENV. This CDR3 contains 12 residues. The ends were cut back, 3 bases at V and 9 bases at J, with 9 bases in the middle. The CDR3 coding sequence is TGTGCCAGCAGCCAGTCGGGCAGGCCCCAGCATTTT. Its protein product is CASSQSGRPQHF.

The chain's CDR3 is CASSQDRGKAQPQHF. In nucleotides, the CDR3 is TGCGCCAGCAGCCAAGATCGAGGAAAGGCCCAGCCCCAGCATTTT. The chain couples TRBV4-1 to TRBJ1-5; D is undetermined. This CDR3 is 15 amino acids long. Germline V CDR1 and CDR2: MGHRA, YSYEKL. V lost 0 bases, J lost 7 bases, and 13 bases lay in between.

The chain has TRBV14 and TRBJ2-4; possible D gene TRBD1, 5 bases. V was shortened by 3 bases and J by 5 bases, with 11 bases between the two germline ends. The CDR3 runs 14 residues. Germline V gives CDR1 SGHDN, CDR2 FVKESK. CDR3 bases: TGTGCCAGCAGCCATCAGGGCTGGGAAAACATTCAGTACTTC. As protein: CASSHQGWENIQYF.

The chain employs TRBV19 and TRBJ2-1; D assignment may be TRBD1 or TRBD2 (5 bases each). Germline V gives CDR1 LNHDA, CDR2 SQIVND (reference sequence). The CDR3 loop spans 15 amino acids. Trimming took 2 bases from V and 0 from J, leaving 8 bases between them. Here the CDR3 reads CASSIPGPSYNEQFF. The DNA of the CDR3 is TGTGCCAGTAGTATACCGGGACCCTCCTACAATGAGCAGTTCTTC.

In this sample, this clone turned up a few times. The chain uses TRBV21-1 and TRBJ1-3. TRBV21-1 is a pseudogene. The CDR3 covers 15 residues. CDR3 nucleotides: TGTGCCAGCAGCACTAACGGCGACTCTGGAAACACCATATATTTT. Translated: CASSTNGDSGNTIYF.

J is TRBJ1-1 and V is TRBV4-1; D gene unclear. V was clipped by 4 bases and J by 0 bases, with 15 bases between them. Germline loops: CDR1 MGHRA, CDR2 YSYEKL. CDR3 length: 16 residues. CDR3 in amino acids: CASSPFASEMNTEAFF. The CDR3 nucleotides read TGCGCCAGCAGCCCCTTTGCATCGGAAATGAACACTGAAGCTTTCTTT.

The chain is built from TRBV6-1 and TRBJ1-5, with D tentatively TRBD1 (5 bases). This CDR3 is 15 amino acids long. CDR1 MNHNS and CDR2 SASEGT come from the germline V gene. V was pared by 4 bases and J by 5 bases, with 15 bases between. CDR3 nucleotides: TGTGCCAGCAGTGGGGGACTGCTCTGGGATCAGCCCCAGCATTTT. This encodes CASSGGLLWDQPQHF.

The chain is built from TRBV2 and TRBJ2-5; TRBD2 is a possible D gene (6 bases). V lost 8 bases, J lost 8 bases, and 15 bases lay in between. CDR1 and CDR2 from the germline V gene are SNHLY and FYNNEI. The CDR3 contains 12 residues. CDR3 residues: CASLTDYQTQYF. The CDR3 DNA sequence: TGTGCCAGCTTAACGGACTACCAAACCCAGTACTTC.